This T cell receptor beta chain was identified in a study of cytomegalovirus exposure and HLA in healthy donors. Background on the study: Earlier, fewer than 140 million unique TCR beta sequences were recovered from around 200 million T cells by an analysis.

The PCR ran on 60 Vbeta and 13 Jbeta primers. The repertoire was sequenced with immunoSEQ multiplex PCR; TCRdb's copy has only in-frame clones and lacks some. Among around 150,000 clones listed, nearly 70% were seen once. The CDR3 totals 15 residues. Trimming left V 3 bases short and J 2 bases short, with 12 bases between. CDR1 is SGDLS and CDR2 is YYNGEE in the germline V gene. This clone was observed a single time. Its antigen is as yet unknown. Study-level points and caveats: According to a later analysis, donors in an Asian-associated ancestry cluster reportedly had fewer N-insertions than the approximately 720-donor mean.

The V call is TRBV9, the J call TRBJ2-1, with a tentative D call TRBD1 (5 bases). This TCR was sampled from a man aged 25 to 40 in good health and CMV-seropositive. Sequenced input: PBMCs. CDR3 region: CASSAFLGAYNEQFF. For the CDR3, the DNA is TGTGCCAGCAGCGCGTTCTTAGGGGCCTACAATGAGCAGTTCTTC.